This T cell receptor beta chain was sequenced during a study of blood T cell repertoires in COVID-19. Repertoires were generated with immunoSEQ multiplex PCR, while TCRdb's copy carries only in-frame clones and drops some. The sample shows roughly 400,000 clones, approximately 93% of them seen only once. Germline lookup yields CDR1 SSHAT and CDR2 FNYEAQ (reference sequence). The CDR3 length is 14 residues. As for this clone: One end of the junction is discordant with germline, which a read error may explain.

The sequencing sample was made of PBMCs or T cells enriched from blood (not recorded which). This clonotype originated in a woman between 40 and 50 years old who had been exposed to COVID-19. The genes are TRBV7-7 and TRBJ2-2; 8 positions agree with TRBD1. The CDR3 DNA reads as TGTGCTAGCAGCCGACAGGGGTACACCGGGGAGCTGTTTTTT. This codes for CASSRQGYTGELFF.